The next 9 T cell receptor beta chains were all read from a single sample in a study of T cell changes during pregnancy in multiple sclerosis. Assay used: immunoSEQ multiplex PCR; TCRdb lists only in-frame clones, some missing. In the table there are under 45,000 clones, 90% to 95% of which are singletons. Sample: CD4+ T cells from peripheral blood mononuclear cells, taken after pregnancy. Every receptor here comes from a female donor with multiple sclerosis, enrolled in a pregnancy study.

This clone was seen a single time. The rearrangement joins TRBV11-3 to TRBJ1-1, with TRBD1 matching over 8 bases. V was pared by 5 bases and J by 2 bases, with 4 bases of the junction left unmatched. Looked up from germline, CDR1 is SGHNT and CDR2 is YENEEA. This CDR3 comprises 14 residues. CDR3 region: CASSLQGENTEAFF. The CDR3 DNA reads as TGTGCCAGCAGCCTACAGGGGGAAAACACTGAAGCTTTCTTT.

Written as DNA, the CDR3 is TGTGCCAGCAGCTTCAGTTCCGGGGAGCTGTTTTTT. This gives the protein CASSFSSGELFF. The chain employs TRBV7-3 and TRBJ2-2; D gene ambiguous. Trimming took off 3 bases at V and 6 bases at J, with 5 bases between the two ends. The length of the CDR3 is 12 residues. CDR1 and CDR2 (germline): SGHTA, FQGTGA.

This clone has just one count. The V gene is TRBV6-6, the J gene TRBJ1-1; TRBD1 is a possible D gene (5 bases). The CDR3 has 15 amino acids. Germline CDR1 MNHNY, CDR2 SVGAGI (reference sequence). V gave up 5 bases and J gave up 4 bases, with 17 bases separating them. The DNA of the CDR3 is TGTGCCAGCAGTACCTACAGGCGCGGTAGCACTGAAGCTTTCTTT. Translating gives CASSTYRRGSTEAFF.

The gene calls are TRBV7-9 and TRBJ1-2, with D unclear. Per germline, CDR1 SEHNR and CDR2 FQNEAQ (reference sequence). Trimming left V 7 bases short and J 6 bases short, with 15 bases between. This CDR3 has 13 amino acids. The CDR3 nucleotides are TGTGCCAGCACGGAGGACCGCTTCGATGGCTACACCTTC. It translates to CASTEDRFDGYTF.

The V and J genes are TRBV7-9 and TRBJ1-6; D unresolved. Germline CDR1 reads SEHNR; CDR2 reads FQNEAQ (reference sequence). V lost 3 bases and J 7 bases, leaving 13 bases between the germline ends. The CDR3 contains 15 residues. CDR3 bases: TGTGCCAGCAGCTTGGGCGAGACGGGAAATTCACCCCTCCACTTT. It codes for CASSLGETGNSPLHF.

The rearrangement joins TRBV7-9 to TRBJ1-2, with 10 bases aligning to TRBD1. The CDR3 sequence is 15 residues long. Germline V lookup: CDR1 SEHNR, CDR2 FQNEAQ (reference sequence). The J segment lost 8 bases and the V segment lost 4 bases, leaving 10 bases of the junction unmatched. This CDR3 is CASSSNQGQGSGYTF. The CDR3 DNA follows: TGTGCCAGCAGCTCTAACCAGGGACAGGGGAGCGGCTACACCTTC.

The rearrangement links TRBV5-4 to TRBJ1-4, with D possibly TRBD1 on 6 matching bases. Germline values: CDR1 SGHNT, CDR2 YYREEE (reference sequence). Trimming removed 3 bases from V and 0 bases from J, with 12 bases in between. The CDR3 runs to 16 residues. This CDR3 is CASSSTGRATNEKLFF. In DNA form, the CDR3 reads TGTGCCAGCAGCTCCACAGGGCGTGCAACTAATGAAAAACTGTTTTTT.

J is TRBJ2-2 and V is TRBV15; possibly TRBD1 for D (6 bases). V was pared by 1 base and J by 0 bases, with 9 bases between. The CDR3 covers 16 residues. Germline values: CDR1 LNHNV, CDR2 YYDKDF (reference sequence). The chain's CDR3 is CATSRGGGPNTGELFF. CDR3 DNA: TGTGCCACCAGCAGAGGAGGGGGACCGAACACCGGGGAGCTGTTTTTT.

This chain connects TRBV7-2 to TRBJ2-5; 12 nucleotides match TRBD2. The CDR3 consists of 17 residues. Trimming at V came to 2 bases and at J to 4 bases, leaving 8 bases not matched to a gene. Looked up from germline, CDR1 is SGHTA and CDR2 is FQGNSA. The CDR3, as DNA: TGTGCCAGCAGCTTACGGCTAGCGGGGGGGTACCGAGAGACCCAGTACTTC. This gives the protein CASSLRLAGGYRETQYF.